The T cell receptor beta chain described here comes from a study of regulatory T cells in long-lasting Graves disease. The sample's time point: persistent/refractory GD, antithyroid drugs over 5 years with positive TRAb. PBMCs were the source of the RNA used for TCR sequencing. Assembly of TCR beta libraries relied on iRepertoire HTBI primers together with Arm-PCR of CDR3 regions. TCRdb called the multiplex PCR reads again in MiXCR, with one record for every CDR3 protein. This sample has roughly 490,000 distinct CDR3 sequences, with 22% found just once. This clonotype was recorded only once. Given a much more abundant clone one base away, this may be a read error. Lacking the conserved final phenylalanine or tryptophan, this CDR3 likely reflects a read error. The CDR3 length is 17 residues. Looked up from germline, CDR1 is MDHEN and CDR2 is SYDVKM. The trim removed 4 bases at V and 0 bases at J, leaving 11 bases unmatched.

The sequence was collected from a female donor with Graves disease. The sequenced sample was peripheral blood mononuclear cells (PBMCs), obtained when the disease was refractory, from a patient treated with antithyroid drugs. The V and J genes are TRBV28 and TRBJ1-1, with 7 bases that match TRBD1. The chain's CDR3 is CASSSNEGDSLNTEAFY. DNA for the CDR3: TGTGCCAGCAGTTCCAACGAGGGGGACAGCCTGAACACTGAAGCTTTCTAT.